The 7 T cell receptor beta chains in this list originate from one sample, sequenced in a study of vaccination and CD4 T cells after COVID-19. TCRdb itself ran the PCR reads through MiXCR, one entry per CDR3 protein. The sample includes about 22,000 distinct CDR3 sequences, about 58% of them seen just once. Sample: CD4+ T cells from blood, taken before SARS-CoV-2 vaccination. These receptors all come from a human donor who had recovered from COVID-19.

V gene TRBV27 combines with J gene TRBJ1-1; TRBD1 is a possible D gene (6 bases). V was shortened by 6 bases and J by 4 bases, with 18 bases between the two germline ends. The CDR3 has 15 residues. Germline V CDR1 and CDR2: MNHEY, SMNVEV (reference sequence). CDR3 sequence reads: CASRLGAGKGTEAFF. The CDR3 nucleotides read TGTGCCAGCAGGCTGGGGGCAGGGAAAGGCACTGAAGCTTTCTTT.

This clonotype appeared a few times. V usage is TRBV20-1 and J usage is TRBJ1-3; no clear D. CDR1 is DFQATT and CDR2 is SNEGSKA in the germline V gene (reference sequence). V was pared by 3 bases and J by 7 bases, with 10 bases between. The CDR3 extends over 12 amino acids. CDR3 region: CSASPSGNTIYF. For the CDR3, the DNA is TGCAGTGCTAGCCCCTCGGGGAACACCATATATTTT.

The rearrangement joins TRBV6-5 to TRBJ1-2; unclear D gene. V lost 0 bases and J lost 3, with 11 bases in between. Germline-derived CDR1 and CDR2 are MNHEY and SVGAGI. This CDR3 has 15 residues. This chain's CDR3 is CASSYSRFSDYGYTF. In DNA, the CDR3 is TGTGCCAGCAGTTACTCGAGGTTCTCCGACTATGGCTACACCTTC.

The genes are TRBV2 and TRBJ2-7; 10 bases fit TRBD2. CDR1 is SNHLY, CDR2 FYNNEI, per germline. With 5 bases clipped from V and 3 bases from J, the junction kept 4 bases outside the gene matches. The CDR3 contains 14 residues. CDR3 coding DNA: TGTGCCAGCAGTCCGTTAGCGGGAGGCTACGAGCAGTACTTC. It translates to CASSPLAGGYEQYF.

This clonotype came up a few times. The J gene is TRBJ1-6, the V gene TRBV27; possibly TRBD1 for D (5 bases). Germline V CDR1 and CDR2: MNHEY, SMNVEV (reference sequence). Trimming shortened V by 7 bases and J by 0 bases, and 10 bases separated the two germline ends. The CDR3 runs 15 residues. The CDR3 DNA reads as TGTGCCAGCATGGCAGGGTACTCCTATAATTCACCCCTCCACTTT. Translated, it gives CASMAGYSYNSPLHF.

The chain has TRBV12-3 or TRBV12-4 and TRBJ2-3; 9 bases are a match to TRBD2. Unmatched junction bases numbered 16, after V lost 10 bases and J lost 8 bases. CDR3 size: 15 residues. The CDR3: CATNTGTSFPGTQYF. The CDR3 DNA follows: TGTGCCACCAATACCGGGACTAGCTTTCCGGGTACGCAGTATTTT.

CDR3 in amino acids: CASSLEASYEQYF. The CDR3 bases are TGTGCCAGCAGCTTAGAAGCCTCCTACGAGCAGTACTTC. The chain combines TRBV5-4 with TRBJ2-7; D is undetermined. There are 13 residues in the CDR3. With 2 bases removed from V and 0 bases from J, the gap between germline ends came to 6 bases. Germline V gene lookup returns CDR1 SGHNT and CDR2 YYREEE (reference sequence).